What follows describes a single T cell receptor (beta chain). Antigen: not known. Each donor was a healthy Caucasian individual from Russia, aged about 6 to 95. Drawing of peripheral blood yielded about 9.8 milliliters from each donor. PBMCs, at least 6 million per sample, were isolated. The ends were cut back, 4 bases at V and 6 bases at J, with 18 bases in the middle. Germline lookup yields CDR1 MNHEY and CDR2 SMNVEV (reference sequence). The CDR3 spans 15 residues. These data originate in a study of blood T cells in healthy people across ages. Regarding the study as a whole: There were more naive CD4+ cells and higher diversity in long-lived donors than in aged donors.

Next came a second PCR, run for roughly 6 to 11 cycles, which used a sample-barcoded 5' primer along with a J-beta primer mix. TCRdb reanalysed the 5' RACE reads using MiXCR and keeps one entry per CDR3 protein. This table holds 650,000 to 800,000 distinct CDR3 sequences, around 43% found once. The sample taken for sequencing was blood. The receptor's source is a man between 60 and 75 years old in good health. The chain uses TRBV27 and TRBJ1-2; perhaps TRBD1 as D (6 bases). The CDR3 sequence is CASSSGQGRVDGYTF. In DNA, the CDR3 is TGTGCCAGCAGTTCGGGGCAGGGGAGGGTCGATGGCTACACCTTC.